This entry features one T cell receptor beta chain sequence. Clones were sequenced by immunoSEQ multiplex PCR, and TCRdb holds only the in-frame ones, with some missing. Among fewer than 400,000 clones listed, 89% were seen once. Participant-given clinical history determined each cohort assignment. The data derive from a study of blood T cell repertoires in COVID-19. Across the whole study: Researchers got acute and convalescent COVID-19 samples from the United States, Italy and Spain.

This clonotype originated in a man aged 55 to 70 who had recovered from COVID-19. Sequenced material: PBMCs or T cells enriched from blood (not recorded which).

The CDR3 protein is CASSVDRGGETQYF. The CDR3 nucleotides read TGTGCCAGCAGCGTGGACAGGGGGGGAGAGACCCAGTACTTC. The chain recombines TRBV9 with TRBJ2-5, with 10 nucleotides matching TRBD1. Germline V gene data show CDR1 as SGDLS and CDR2 as YYNGEE. The CDR3 is 14 residues long. V lost 2 bases and J lost 4; bases outside the gene matches: 2.